What follows describes a single T cell receptor beta chain. Its antigen is currently unknown. The data were taken from a study of OX40 agonist ivuxolimab in advanced cancers. Study-wide context: Aged about 20 to 80 with a mean of about 60 years, they were around 79% male.

This table comes from immunoSEQ multiplex PCR, and its TCRdb copy is limited to in-frame clones, with some not included. The sample records around 40,000 clones, 75% to 85% being singletons. Study-wide results and limits: Among the lowest peripheral clonal expansion occurred in 0.1-3.0 mg/kg partial responders. At 0.1 to 3.0 mg/kg and by week 6, CD4+ and CD8+ T cells in the blood had expanded clonally.

Germline CDR1 is SGHTA and CDR2 is FQGTGA. Trimming took 2 bases from V and 6 from J; bases not matched to a gene: 7. The CDR3 spans 15 residues. The chain couples TRBV7-3 to TRBJ2-3, with 8 bases lining up with TRBD2. The sequence was obtained from an adult with an advanced solid tumor such as melanoma, head and neck, liver or kidney cancer. Sequencing used CD4+ or CD8+ T cells sorted from blood, obtained in a trial of the OX40 agonist ivuxolimab. The CDR3 is CASSLGLAGLDTQYF. CDR3 bases: TGTGCCAGCAGCTTAGGACTAGCTGGGTTGGATACGCAGTATTTT.